This TCR beta chain was found in a study of blood T cell repertoires in COVID-19. Study as a whole: In each case, the material was cDNA or gDNA derived from T cells, B-cell-depleted T cells, or PBMCs.

Germline assignment: CDR1 MNHEY and CDR2 SVGAGI. Trimming took off 7 bases at V and 5 bases at J, with 11 bases between the two ends. This CDR3 is 12 amino acids long. Sequenced by immunoSEQ multiplex PCR; TCRdb stores in-frame clones only, minus some. Here the sample spans around 130,000 clones, approximately 86% being singletons. The chain joins TRBV6-5 to TRBJ1-2; D possibly corresponds to TRBD1 (5 bases). Input material: peripheral blood. This TCR derives from a woman between 50 and 59 years old who had recovered from COVID-19. This CDR3 is CASTTPGYGYTF. The CDR3 region has the DNA TGTGCCAGCACCACGCCAGGGTATGGCTACACCTTC.